This entry lists 20 T cell receptor beta chains sequenced from one sample in a study of shared clonotypes between healthy human individuals. TCRdb's table, derived via immunoSEQ multiplex PCR, lists solely in-frame clones and lacks some. Of roughly 590,000 clones listed, around 95% are singletons. CD8 cells regarded as naive lacked CD45RO, were positively chosen for CCR7, and omitted terminally differentiated effector memory CD45RA+ cells. The sample taken for sequencing was naive CD8+ T cells sorted from blood. These receptors were obtained from a woman aged 30 to 39 in good health.

Of note for this clone: One end of the junction does not line up with germline, which may come from a read error. The chain employs TRBV28 and TRBJ2-5, with 8 bases that match TRBD2. CDR3 length: 17 residues. Germline-derived CDR1 and CDR2 are MDHEN and SYDVKM. This chain's CDR3 is CASTLLGLANTEETQYF. The CDR3 region has the DNA TGTGCCAGCACTTTACTTGGACTAGCTAATACCGAAGAGACCCAGTACTTC.

This rearrangement joins TRBV5-1 to TRBJ2-3, with 7 bases fitting TRBD2. CDR3 length: 14 amino acids. V lost 2 bases, J lost 4 bases, and 4 bases stayed unmatched. Germline CDR1 and CDR2: SGHRS and YFSETQ. The CDR3 sequence is CASSFSGPADTQYF. The CDR3 nucleotides are TGCGCCAGCAGCTTTAGCGGGCCCGCAGATACGCAGTATTTT.

The chain joins TRBV19 to TRBJ2-7; D call uncertain. V lost 8 bases, J lost 2 bases, and 7 bases lay in between. Germline V lookup: CDR1 LNHDA, CDR2 SQIVND (reference sequence). The CDR3 is made up of 11 amino acids. Written as DNA, the CDR3 is TGTGCCAGTGGGGATACCTACGAGCAGTACTTC. This gives the protein CASGDTYEQYF.

The rearrangement links TRBV19 to TRBJ2-1, with TRBD2 matching over 8 bases. The CDR3 loop spans 14 amino acids. V was pared by 4 bases and J by 10 bases, with 9 bases of the junction left unmatched. The germline V gene has CDR1 LNHDA and CDR2 SQIVND (reference sequence). CDR3 sequence (DNA): TGTGCCAGTAGTAAAAAGACGGGAGGGCACGAGCAGTTCTTC. Amino acids: CASSKKTGGHEQFF.

On this clone itself: Different DNA sequences within this sample yield the same CDR3. The chain links TRBV5-4 to TRBJ2-7, with 7 bases lining up with TRBD1. This CDR3 is built from 13 residues. With 4 bases clipped from V and 2 bases from J, the junction kept 3 bases outside the gene matches. CDR1 and CDR2 (germline): SGHNT, YYREEE (reference sequence). CDR3 DNA sequence: TGTGCCAGCAGCAGGGACAGTCCCTACGAGCAGTACTTC. The encoded protein is CASSRDSPYEQYF.

This chain connects TRBV4-2 to TRBJ2-7, with D unresolved. V was clipped by 4 bases and J by 2 bases, with 12 bases between them. The CDR3 has 14 amino acids. The germline V gene has CDR1 LGHNA and CDR2 YNFKEQ. For the CDR3, the DNA is TGTGCCAGCAGCCCGAGACAAAATACCTACGAGCAGTACTTC. It yields the protein CASSPRQNTYEQYF.

The rearrangement links TRBV9 to TRBJ1-5; a weak D match, TRBD1 (6 bases). V gave up 3 bases and J gave up 1 base, with 8 bases separating them. This CDR3 has 14 residues. Germline-derived CDR1 and CDR2 are SGDLS and YYNGEE. CDR3 DNA sequence: TGTGCCAGCAGCGCAGGGGCCAGCAATCAGCCCCAGCATTTT. It is translated as CASSAGASNQPQHF.

This clone was picked up a small number of times. This rearrangement joins TRBV2 to TRBJ1-5; TRBD1 matches 7 bases. The junction had 4 bases not matched to a gene; V was cut back by 8 bases and J by 6 bases. Germline V gene lookup returns CDR1 SNHLY and CDR2 FYNNEI. The CDR3 is 12 residues long. CDR3 loop: CASGQVGQPQHF. CDR3 DNA sequence: TGTGCCAGCGGACAGGTCGGTCAGCCCCAGCATTTT.

This clone was picked up one time. This chain joins TRBV28 and TRBJ2-7; 11 bases align to TRBD2. The junction had 9 bases not matched to a gene; V was cut back by 2 bases and J by 3 bases. The CDR3 sequence is 17 residues long. From germline, CDR1 is MDHEN and CDR2 SYDVKM. CDR3 in amino acids: CASSLPPLTSGNYEQYF. In nucleotides, the CDR3 is TGTGCCAGCAGTTTACCTCCTCTGACTAGCGGGAACTACGAGCAGTACTTC.

This chain links TRBV5-3 with TRBJ1-1; D perhaps matches TRBD1 (6 bases). TRBV5-3 is an ORF, with its function uncertain. This CDR3 has 13 amino acids. V was cut by 5 bases and J by 0 bases, with 8 bases left in between. The CDR3 DNA sequence: TGTGCCAGAAGTTGGACAGTGAACACTGAAGCTTTCTTT. It codes for CARSWTVNTEAFF.

The chain joins TRBV25-1 to TRBJ1-1; D remains unclear. Looked up from germline, CDR1 is MGHDK and CDR2 is SYGVNS. This CDR3 has 13 residues. Between the trimmed V and J ends, which lost 4 bases and 4 bases, there was a span of 10 bases. The CDR3 region is CASSGVGATEAFF. The CDR3 nucleotides are TGTGCCAGCAGTGGCGTCGGTGCCACTGAAGCTTTCTTT.

The chain combines TRBV2 with TRBJ2-7, with D possibly being TRBD2 (5 bases). Germline loops: CDR1 SNHLY, CDR2 FYNNEI. CDR3 length equals 14 residues. V lost 0 bases to trimming and J lost 5 bases, with 11 bases between them. CDR3: CASSEAGMANEQYF. The CDR3 nucleotides read TGTGCCAGCAGTGAAGCCGGGATGGCGAACGAGCAGTACTTC.

The chain uses TRBV27 and TRBJ2-7; 7 bases map to TRBD1. Trimming at V came to 5 bases and at J to 5 bases, leaving 6 bases not matched to a gene. The CDR3 is made up of 13 amino acids. Germline values: CDR1 MNHEY, CDR2 SMNVEV (reference sequence). CDR3 amino acids: CASSRGGRNEQYF. CDR3 nucleotides: TGTGCCAGCAGTCGAGGGGGCCGGAACGAGCAGTACTTC.

As to this clone: The same CDR3 also results from other DNA sequences found in this sample. The CDR3 nucleotides are TGTGCCAGCAGTTTATCGACTAGCGCCTCCTACGAGCAGTACTTC. It specifies CASSLSTSASYEQYF. J is TRBJ2-7 and V is TRBV27; 8 bases fit TRBD2. V lost 0 bases and J lost 0; bases outside the gene matches: 1. The germline V gene has CDR1 MNHEY and CDR2 SMNVEV (reference sequence). There are 15 residues in the CDR3.

Turning to this clone: Different DNA sequences within this sample yield the same CDR3. The chain carries TRBV9 and TRBJ1-1; no firm D call. Germline lookup yields CDR1 SGDLS and CDR2 YYNGEE. Trimming removed 0 bases from V and 0 bases from J, with 6 bases in between. The length of the CDR3 is 14 residues. The chain's CDR3 is CASSVGGVNTEAFF. CDR3 DNA sequence: TGTGCCAGCAGCGTAGGGGGAGTGAACACTGAAGCTTTCTTT.

The rearrangement uses TRBV4-1 and TRBJ2-5; no reliable D call. V lost 2 bases, J lost 5 bases, and 9 bases lay in between. The CDR3 sequence is 13 residues long. CDR1 and CDR2 from the germline V gene are MGHRA and YSYEKL. Written as DNA, the CDR3 is TGCGCCAGCAGCCAACGCCACGGGGAGACCCAGTACTTC. It is translated as CASSQRHGETQYF.

The chain uses TRBV28 and TRBJ2-1; TRBD2 aligns across 9 bases. The CDR3 spans 14 residues. Unmatched junction bases numbered 9, after V lost 7 bases and J lost 8 bases. Germline V gene lookup returns CDR1 MDHEN and CDR2 SYDVKM. CDR3 DNA: TGTGCCAGCAAATTGGGTGGCGGGAGGGATGAGCAGTTCTTC. Its protein product is CASKLGGGRDEQFF.

The chain couples TRBV6-1 to TRBJ1-5; D perhaps matches TRBD1 (5 bases). The CDR3 has 15 residues. CDR1 MNHNS and CDR2 SASEGT come from the germline V gene. The ends were cut back, 2 bases at V and 10 bases at J, with 18 bases in the middle. The CDR3 spells CASSESGGGRGPQHF. DNA for the CDR3: TGTGCCAGCAGTGAAAGCGGGGGAGGCCGGGGACCCCAGCATTTT.

The rearrangement uses TRBV19 and TRBJ2-3; 7 positions match TRBD2. The CDR3 length is 18 residues. Germline V gives CDR1 LNHDA, CDR2 SQIVND (reference sequence). J gave up 3 bases and V 4 bases, and 16 bases lay outside the gene matches. CDR3 in amino acids: CASSTAGVFGGKTDTQYF. CDR3 sequence (DNA): TGTGCCAGTAGTACCGCGGGAGTATTTGGTGGGAAGACAGATACGCAGTATTTT. The complete variable domain, with remaining parts taken from reference TRBV19 and TRBJ2-3, reads DGGITQSPKYLFRKEGQNVTLSCEQNLNHDAMYWYRQDPGQGLRLIYYSQIVNDFQKGDIAEGYSVSREKKESFPLTVTSAQKNPTAFYLCASSTAGVFGGKTDTQYFGPGTRLTVL.

Written as DNA, the CDR3 is TGTGCCAGCAGTTCCCTACTCTCCTACGAGCAGTACTTC. It codes for CASSSLLSYEQYF. The V gene is TRBV6-1, the J gene TRBJ2-7; D remains unclear. The length of the CDR3 is 13 residues. The germline CDR1 and CDR2 sequences are MNHNS and SASEGT. Trimming took 5 bases from V and 0 from J, leaving 8 bases between them.